The 26 T cell receptor beta chains reported below all come from one sample, sequenced in a study of blood T cell repertoires in COVID-19. Only in-frame clones appear in the TCRdb table, and some are missing; sequencing was by immunoSEQ multiplex PCR. This repertoire shows over 130,000 clones, more than 60% found once; its top ten account for over 15%. The sample comprised peripheral blood. The source is a man aged 45-65 years with acute or convalescent COVID-19.

The chain uses TRBV14 and TRBJ2-3; a weak D match, TRBD1 (5 bases). V lost 0 bases, J lost 3 bases, and 13 bases lay in between. CDR3 length equals 16 residues. Germline V gene lookup returns CDR1 SGHDN and CDR2 FVKESK. The CDR3 nucleotides are TGTGCCAGCAGCCAAGATTCAGGGTTAGGGACAGATACGCAGTATTTT. Protein sequence: CASSQDSGLGTDTQYF.

The chain has TRBV11-2 and TRBJ2-3, with 9 bases aligning to TRBD2. The CDR3 contains 17 residues. V lost 1 base, J lost 3 bases, and 8 bases stayed unmatched. CDR1 is SGHAT, CDR2 FQNNGV, per germline. The DNA for the CDR3 is TGTGCCAGCAGCTTAGGAGCGGGCGGGGGGGTAACAGATACGCAGTATTTT. It translates to CASSLGAGGGVTDTQYF.

J is TRBJ2-3 and V is TRBV6-5, with D tentatively TRBD1 (5 bases). The CDR3 runs to 14 residues. The ends were cut back, 0 bases at V and 9 bases at J, with 13 bases in the middle. Germline loops: CDR1 MNHEY, CDR2 SVGAGI. The CDR3 DNA reads as TGTGCCAGCAGTTACTCTGAGTGGGGCAAGACGCAGTATTTT. As protein: CASSYSEWGKTQYF.

The chain uses TRBV5-6 and TRBJ2-5, with 7 bases lining up with TRBD1. J was trimmed by 2 bases and V by 4 bases; bases with no gene match: 2. This CDR3 contains 13 residues. The germline CDR1 and CDR2 sequences are SGHDT and YYEEEE. The chain's CDR3 is CASSTGQQETQYF. In DNA, the CDR3 is TGTGCCAGCAGCACGGGACAGCAAGAGACCCAGTACTTC.

This rearrangement joins TRBV6-2 or TRBV6-3 to TRBJ1-5, with a possible D match to TRBD1 (5 bases). The CDR3 runs 16 residues. V was cut by 5 bases and J by 5 bases, with 19 bases left in between. Per the germline V gene, CDR1 is MNHEY and CDR2 is SVGEGT. CDR3 nucleotides: TGTGCCAGCAGTGGATATCTTCTCTCAGGGCATCAGCCCCAGCATTTT. Amino acid sequence: CASSGYLLSGHQPQHF.

V gene TRBV6-1 combines with J gene TRBJ1-1, with D uncertain. The CDR3 loop spans 13 amino acids. V lost 3 bases and J lost 6, with 11 bases in between. CDR1 is MNHNS and CDR2 is SASEGT in the germline V gene. CDR3 in DNA: TGTGCCAGCAGTGATTCCCGAACGGCTGAAGCTTTCTTT. This translates into CASSDSRTAEAFF.

In nucleotides, the CDR3 is TGTGCCAGCAGTGAAGCACAATCTGGGGCCAACGTCCTGACTTTC. Its translation: CASSEAQSGANVLTF. This rearrangement joins TRBV6-1 to TRBJ2-6; D gene uncertain. The length of the CDR3 is 15 residues. The V and J ends lost 0 bases and 1 base respectively, with 4 bases between them. Germline-derived CDR1 and CDR2 are MNHNS and SASEGT.

The V call is TRBV6-5, the J call TRBJ1-1, with D perhaps matching TRBD1 (5 bases). Germline V gene sequence: CDR1 MNHEY, CDR2 SVGAGI. This CDR3 is built from 14 residues. V was cut by 5 bases and J by 1 base, with 11 bases left in between. Written as DNA, the CDR3 is TGTGCCAGCAGTCTTAAAACAGGGAACACTGAAGCTTTCTTT. It specifies CASSLKTGNTEAFF.

The chain uses TRBV12-3 or TRBV12-4 and TRBJ2-1; 9 bases are a match to TRBD1. Trimming cost V 7 bases and J 7 bases; bases outside gene matches: 5. CDR3 length equals 13 residues. CDR3 protein: CASKGTGNNEQFF. CDR3 nucleotide sequence: TGTGCCAGCAAAGGGACAGGGAATAATGAGCAGTTCTTC.

The chain joins TRBV28 to TRBJ1-2; no definite D call. The CDR3 has 13 amino acids. Germline CDR1 MDHEN, CDR2 SYDVKM. The V end lost 3 bases, the J end lost 4 bases, and 9 bases lay between the germline ends. This CDR3 is CASSLRFLYGYTF. For the CDR3, the DNA is TGTGCCAGCAGTTTGAGATTTCTCTATGGCTACACCTTC.

This rearrangement joins TRBV30 to TRBJ2-3; D gene ambiguous. Trimming pared 3 bases from V and 3 bases from J, leaving 7 bases between. Looked up from germline, CDR1 is GTSNPN and CDR2 is SVGIG (reference sequence). CDR3 length: 12 residues. Here the CDR3 reads CAWRGLTDTQYF. CDR3 bases: TGTGCCTGGAGGGGCCTGACAGATACGCAGTATTTT.

The V call is TRBV10-3, the J call TRBJ2-1, with 12 bases aligning to TRBD2. The trim removed 7 bases at V and 7 bases at J, leaving 11 bases unmatched. CDR3 length: 16 amino acids. The germline V gene has CDR1 ENHRY and CDR2 SYGVKD. CDR3 region: CAITPGLAGPENEQFF. The CDR3 region has the DNA TGTGCCATCACCCCGGGACTAGCGGGCCCTGAGAATGAGCAGTTCTTC.

The gene calls are TRBV27 and TRBJ2-7; D remains ambiguous. Germline V gives CDR1 MNHEY, CDR2 SMNVEV (reference sequence). The CDR3 totals 15 residues. V dropped 0 bases and J dropped 0 bases, with 9 bases sitting between them. CDR3 residues: CASSLSASGSYEQYV. CDR3 bases: TGTGCCAGCAGTTTATCGGCTTCAGGCTCCTACGAGCAGTACGTC.

The chain recombines TRBV18 with TRBJ2-3, with D tentatively TRBD1 (6 bases). CDR3 size: 16 residues. Germline V gene lookup returns CDR1 KGHSH and CDR2 LQKENI. V lost 3 bases and J 2 bases, leaving 15 bases between the germline ends. CDR3 loop: CASSPRGPGITDTQYF. DNA of the CDR3: TGTGCCAGCTCACCCAGGGGACCTGGTATCACAGATACGCAGTATTTT.

The chain uses TRBV10-2 and TRBJ1-1, with 7 bases matching TRBD1. Germline V lookup: CDR1 WSHSY, CDR2 SAAADI. The CDR3 sequence is 16 residues long. The J segment lost 5 bases and the V segment lost 8 bases, leaving 17 bases of the junction unmatched. CDR3 protein: CASGRILGGAGTEAFF. CDR3 coding DNA: TGCGCCAGCGGACGAATCTTAGGGGGCGCGGGAACTGAAGCTTTCTTT.

V usage is TRBV30 and J usage is TRBJ1-2, with 9 bases matching TRBD1. V was pared by 3 bases and J by 4 bases, with 9 bases of the junction left unmatched. Germline V CDR1 and CDR2: GTSNPN, SVGIG (reference sequence). The CDR3 is made up of 15 amino acids. This CDR3 is CAWSPRDRVAYGYTF. CDR3 nucleotides: TGTGCCTGGAGCCCCCGGGACAGGGTAGCCTATGGCTACACCTTC.

CDR3 in DNA: TGTGCCAGCAGCTCGGATCTAGTTGGTCTAGCGGGGGGTTACAATGAGCAGTTCTTC. It codes for CASSSDLVGLAGGYNEQFF. The gene calls are TRBV7-6 and TRBJ2-1; 11 bases match TRBD2. The junction had 15 bases not matched to a gene; V was cut back by 4 bases and J by 4 bases. The germline V gene has CDR1 SGHVS and CDR2 FNYEAQ. This CDR3 has 19 amino acids.

V usage is TRBV24-1 and J usage is TRBJ2-5; 8 positions agree with TRBD2. The V segment lost 1 base and the J segment 1 base; nucleotides outside the gene matches: 4. The length of the CDR3 is 16 residues. Germline loops: CDR1 KGHDR, CDR2 SFDVKD. CDR3 amino acids: CATSDFTSGSQETQYF. CDR3 in DNA: TGTGCCACCAGTGATTTTACTAGCGGCTCCCAAGAGACCCAGTACTTC.

CDR3: CASSSSATNEQYF. The DNA for the CDR3 is TGTGCCAGCAGCTCATCCGCGACAAACGAGCAGTACTTC. This sequence joins TRBV7-6 and TRBJ2-7; D ambiguous. The germline V gene has CDR1 SGHVS and CDR2 FNYEAQ. V lost 4 bases to trimming and J lost 5 bases, with 12 bases between them. This CDR3 comprises 13 residues. The variable domain in full, with the rest retrieved from reference TRBV7-6 and TRBJ2-7, is GAGVSQSPRYKVTKRGQDVALRCDPISGHVSLYWYRQALGQGPEFLTYFNYEAQQDKSGLPNDRFSAERPEGSISTLTIQRTEQRDSAMYRCASSSSATNEQYFGPGTRLTVT.

The chain recombines TRBV5-8 with TRBJ2-3; 13 bases match TRBD2. Per germline, CDR1 SGHTS and CDR2 YDEGEE. This CDR3 contains 16 residues. The junction had 3 bases not matched to a gene; V was cut back by 3 bases and J by 2 bases. CDR3 in amino acids: CASSSGLAGVTDTQYF. CDR3 DNA: TGTGCCAGCAGCTCTGGACTAGCGGGGGTCACAGATACGCAGTATTTT. The full variable domain, rest sourced from reference TRBV5-8 and TRBJ2-3, is EAGVTQSPTHLIKTRGQQATLRCSPISGHTSVYWYQQALGLGLQFLLWYDEGEERNRGNFPPRFSGRQFPNYSSELNVNALELEDSALYLCASSSGLAGVTDTQYFGPGTRLTVL.

The V gene is TRBV5-6, the J gene TRBJ2-7; 7 positions agree with TRBD2. Germline V gives CDR1 SGHDT, CDR2 YYEEEE. The CDR3 consists of 16 residues. After removal of 0 bases from V and 4 bases from J, the junction contained 10 bases not matched to a gene. For the CDR3, the DNA is TGTGCCAGCAGCTTGGGAAAGGCCGGGGGGAAATACGAGCAGTACTTC. This encodes CASSLGKAGGKYEQYF.

A single count supports this clone. The V call is TRBV5-5, the J call TRBJ2-3; D perhaps matches TRBD2 (7 bases). The germline V gene has CDR1 SGHKS and CDR2 YYEKEE (reference sequence). This CDR3 has 15 amino acids. With 6 bases removed from V and 5 bases from J, the gap between germline ends came to 19 bases. The CDR3 DNA is TGTGCCAGCAACCCGGAGGGGGGGGGCCTAGATACGCAGTATTTT. Translation: CASNPEGGGLDTQYF.

The rearrangement joins TRBV6-5 to TRBJ2-2; D may be TRBD1 (5 bases). The CDR3 has 15 amino acids. Germline-derived CDR1 and CDR2 are MNHEY and SVGAGI. The V and J ends lost 3 bases and 1 base respectively, with 9 bases between them. The CDR3 sequence: CASSYDSQNTGELFF. DNA for the CDR3: TGTGCCAGCAGTTATGACAGCCAGAACACCGGGGAGCTGTTTTTT.

The V call is TRBV30, the J call TRBJ2-5; D may be TRBD1 (5 bases). Germline V gives CDR1 GTSNPN, CDR2 SVGIG (reference sequence). V was pared by 5 bases and J by 5 bases, with 9 bases between. This CDR3 region has 11 residues. CDR3 sequence reads: CAWGAGETQYF. In DNA, the CDR3 is TGTGCCTGGGGGGCCGGGGAGACCCAGTACTTC. Drawing the rest from reference TRBV30 and TRBJ2-5, the complete variable domain is SQTIHQWPATLVQPVGSPLSLECTVEGTSNPNLYWYRQAAGRGLQLLFYSVGIGQISSEVPQNLSASRPQDRQFILSSKKLLLSDSGFYLCAWGAGETQYFGPGTRLLVL.

This clone was detected only once. V usage is TRBV5-1 and J usage is TRBJ2-2; TRBD1 matches at 11 bases. The V gene's germline CDR1 is SGHRS and CDR2 YFSETQ. Losses at the gene ends were 5 bases for V and 5 bases for J; bases not matched to a gene: 11. The CDR3 has 17 residues. In DNA form, the CDR3 reads TGCGCCAGCAGTCCTAGGCCGGGACAGGGGGAAACCGGGGAGCTGTTTTTT. This codes for CASSPRPGQGETGELFF.

The V gene is TRBV30, the J gene TRBJ2-1; D might be TRBD2 (7 bases). CDR3 length: 14 residues. The germline V gene encodes CDR1 GTSNPN and CDR2 SVGIG (reference sequence). V lost 3 bases and J lost 4, with 13 bases in between. CDR3 DNA sequence: TGTGCCTGGAGGCGGGGGCGAGAGTACAATGAGCAGTTCTTC. Its protein is CAWRRGREYNEQFF.